This TCR beta chain appears in the sequencing data of a study of T cell responses to AZD1222 COVID-19 vaccine. Here immunoSEQ multiplex PCR was the method, and the copy in TCRdb shows in-frame clones only, minus some. Of about 180,000 clones detected, almost 90% appear once; the ten largest clones hold 11%. Germline CDR1 reads SQVTM; CDR2 reads ANQGSEA. The CDR3 spans 12 residues. V trimming: 3 bases; J trimming: 7 bases; junction bases outside the gene matches: 5. The V and J genes are TRBV29-1 and TRBJ1-1; 7 nucleotides match TRBD1. This TCR was sampled from an adult who received the AZD1222 COVID-19 vaccine. This material consisted of peripheral blood, taken 28 days after the second AZD1222 dose. CDR3: CSVDDRDLEAFF. The CDR3 DNA reads as TGCAGCGTTGATGACAGGGACCTTGAAGCTTTCTTT. The full variable domain, with the rest looked up from reference TRBV29-1 and TRBJ1-1, is SAVISQKPSRDICQRGTSLTIQCQVDSQVTMMFWYRQQPGQSLTLIATANQGSEATYESGFVIDKFPISRPNLTFSTLTVSNMSPEDSSIYLCSVDDRDLEAFFGQGTRLTVV.